This TCR beta chain was captured by sequencing in a study of T cell responses to AZD1222 COVID-19 vaccine. Study-level findings and limits: Repertoire sampling was restricted to post-peak T cell response timepoints. The sample set comprised mostly white British donors with more females, and clonal diversity was possibly underestimated. Seropositive AZD1222 recipients at baseline numbered only five or six. As reported, nearly half of all spike-specific TCRs target variant regions that are unmutated.

A word on this clone: Its antigen is as yet unknown.

Germline V gives CDR1 SNHLY, CDR2 FYNNEI. With 7 bases removed from V and 0 bases from J, the gap between germline ends came to 12 bases. The length of the CDR3 is 14 residues. Repertoires were generated with immunoSEQ multiplex PCR, while TCRdb's copy carries only in-frame clones and drops some. The data show about 110,000 clones, roughly 87% seen once. Here the sequenced sample was peripheral blood, taken on day 0 of MenACWY control vaccination. The V gene is TRBV2, the J gene TRBJ1-1; D remains unclear. The receptor's source is an adult in good health. The CDR3 region is CASTGGRMNTEAFF. For the CDR3, the DNA is TGTGCCAGCACAGGTGGCAGGATGAACACTGAAGCTTTCTTT.